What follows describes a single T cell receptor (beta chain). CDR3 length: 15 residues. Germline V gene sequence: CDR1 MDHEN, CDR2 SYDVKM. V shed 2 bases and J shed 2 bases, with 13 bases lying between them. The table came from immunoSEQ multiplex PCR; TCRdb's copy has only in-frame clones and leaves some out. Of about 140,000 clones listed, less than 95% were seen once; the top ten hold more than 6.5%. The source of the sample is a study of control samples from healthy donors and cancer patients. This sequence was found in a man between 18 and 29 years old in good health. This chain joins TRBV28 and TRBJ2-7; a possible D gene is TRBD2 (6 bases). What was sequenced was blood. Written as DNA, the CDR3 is TGTGCCAGCAGTTTAGGAGGGACGTACACCTACGAGCAGTACTTC. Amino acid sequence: CASSLGGTYTYEQYF.